This T cell receptor beta chain was sequenced in a study of vaccination and CD4 T cells after COVID-19. Turning to the study itself: Stimulation of cells relied on overlapping spike peptides derived from SARS-CoV-2, HCoV-NL63, HCoV-OC43 and HCoV-229E.

Noted treatment: roughly 10-day PBMC culture with coronavirus spike peptide pools or control peptides (ViraFEST assay). Antigen-specific T cell expansion with peptide pools preceded TCR sequencing in the ViraFEST approach. V was clipped by 5 bases and J by 1 base, with 11 bases between them. CDR1 and CDR2 (germline): MNHNS, SASEGT. The CDR3 consists of 14 residues. To note about this clonotype: The antigen remains undetermined.

Sequenced with the Oncomine TCR Beta short-read assay was DNA taken from cultured CD4+ T cells. TCRdb reanalysed the PCR reads using MiXCR and keeps one entry per CDR3 protein. The sample includes about 20,000 distinct CDR3 sequences, approximately 52% seen only once; the top ten take around 10%. The chain recombines TRBV6-1 with TRBJ1-1, with unresolved D. This TCR derives from a human donor who had recovered from COVID-19. Sequenced input: CD4+ T cells from blood, cultured in vitro. In DNA form, the CDR3 reads TGTGCCAGCAGTAAGCAGGTAGGGAACACTGAAGCTTTCTTT. Amino acid sequence: CASSKQVGNTEAFF.